A single TCR beta chain is shown here with its context. Its antigen is currently unknown. Deletions cut 0 bases from V and 0 bases from J, with 12 bases between. This CDR3 spans 16 amino acids. The germline CDR1 and CDR2 sequences are SGHRS and YFSETQ. TCRdb called the 5' RACE reads again in MiXCR, with one record for every CDR3 protein. Of roughly 300,000 distinct CDR3 sequences listed, around 15% are singletons. The sample originates from a study of T-cell memory formation after mild COVID-19. Study findings and constraints: The finding that pre-infection memory included some responding clones suggested that cross-reactive memory joined.

The sequence was obtained from a man between 18 and 29 years old who had mild COVID-19 (a few samples of this study predate the infection). Cell type and time point are not known. The sequencing input was PBMCs or a T cell subset sorted from them (not recorded which). The V gene is TRBV5-1, the J gene TRBJ1-1; D might be TRBD1 (6 bases). CDR3 sequence (DNA): TGCGCCAGCAGCTTGGGGGACATCCGTTTGAACACTGAAGCTTTCTTT. It specifies CASSLGDIRLNTEAFF.